Below, 5 T cell receptor beta chains from the same sample are listed, as sequenced in a study of blood T cells in healthy people across ages. Using a J-beta primer mix together with a sample-barcoded 5' primer, a second PCR was run for roughly 7 to 12 cycles. From the 5' RACE reads, TCRdb called clonotypes with MiXCR, one entry per CDR3 protein. This table holds 600,000 or so distinct CDR3 sequences, around half found once. Sequencing used blood. The receptor source for this set is a man older than 75 in good health.

The sample holds many counts of this clonotype. The chain is built from TRBV20-1 and TRBJ2-5; 9 nucleotides line up with TRBD1. There are 13 residues in the CDR3. CDR1 and CDR2 from the germline V gene are DFQATT and SNEGSKA (reference sequence). The junction had 9 bases not matched to a gene; V was cut back by 2 bases and J by 11 bases. CDR3 nucleotides: TGCAGTGCTAGACAACAGGGGGCTGGAGAGCAGTACTTC. It codes for CSARQQGAGEQYF.

The chain joins TRBV20-1 to TRBJ2-1; possible D gene TRBD1, 5 bases. The germline CDR1 and CDR2 sequences are DFQATT and SNEGSKA (reference sequence). This CDR3 comprises 13 residues. Trimming cost V 5 bases and J 9 bases, with 17 bases left between them. CDR3 bases: TGCAGTGCTCCACGGACAACAGGTACTGAGCAGTTCTTC. Translation: CSAPRTTGTEQFF.

CDR3 DNA sequence: TGCGCCAGCAGCAAGGACAGGTCAGGCGAGCAGTACTTC. Translation: CASSKDRSGEQYF. The genes are TRBV5-1 and TRBJ2-7; TRBD1 matches 7 bases. CDR3 length: 13 amino acids. V gave up 4 bases and J gave up 6 bases; unmatched junction bases: 7. From germline, CDR1 is SGHRS and CDR2 YFSETQ.

A note on this clonotype: An end of the junction differs from the germline gene, which may be a read error. V usage is TRBV7-2 and J usage is TRBJ2-3, with 13 bases fitting TRBD2. Per germline, CDR1 SGHTA and CDR2 FQGNSA. The CDR3 contains 15 residues. The CDR3 loop reads CASSPRTSGGGTQYF. The DNA for the CDR3 is TGCGCCAGCAGCCCAAGGACTAGCGGGGGAGGTACGCAGTATTTT. The full variable domain, completed using reference TRBV7-2 and TRBJ2-3, is GAGVSQSPSNKVTEKGKDVELRCDPISGHTALYWYRQSLGQGLEFLIYFQGNSAPDKSGLPSDRFSAERTGGSVSTLTIQRTQQEDSAVYLCASSPRTSGGGTQYFGPGTRLTVL.

CDR3 sequence reads: CSARHTGRLDGSPLHF. CDR3 in DNA: TGCAGTGCTAGACATACGGGACGTCTGGATGGTTCACCCCTCCACTTT. The chain joins TRBV20-1 to TRBJ1-6, with D possibly matching TRBD1 (5 bases). The CDR3 is 16 amino acids. The germline CDR1 and CDR2 sequences are DFQATT and SNEGSKA (reference sequence). Trimming stripped 2 bases from V and 9 bases from J, with 20 bases between.